This T cell receptor beta chain was captured in a study of T cell repertoires in cytomegalovirus infection. For the study at large: Recently described HLA-C-restricted plus well-studied HLA-B-restricted CMV epitopes were used. In public TCR beta signatures, there were indications of both CMV infection and matching HLA type. Study-level findings and limits: Summed frequency of shared TCR beta families picked out CMV carriers who also had the relevant HLA. Within the response measured ex vivo, HLA-C-restricted CMV-specific TCR beta clonotypes were dominant.

This clonotype was seen more than once but under ten times. Its antigen is unknown. TCRdb ran MiXCR on the reads and lists one entry per CDR3 protein. The table shows about 830,000 distinct CDR3 sequences, with over 25% occurring only once. Between the trimmed V and J ends, which lost 6 bases and 3 bases, there was a span of 6 bases. Looked up from germline, CDR1 is MNHNS and CDR2 is SASEGT. This CDR3 is built from 12 residues. The V and J genes are TRBV6-1 and TRBJ1-5; no clear D gene. The sequencing here drew on cultured CD8+ T cells from PBMCs, taken from culture after CMV antigen stimulation. The source of this sequence is a human donor in good health (CMV status not recorded). Some clones in this sample may be carry-over from other donors' samples. CDR3: CASSDHNQPQHF. The CDR3 DNA reads TGTGCCAGCAGCGACCACAATCAGCCCCAGCATTTT.